This T cell receptor beta chain was sequenced for a study of shared clonotypes between healthy human individuals. Looking at the study overall: There were three CD4 naive, three CD4 memory, two CD8 naive and one CD8 memory plates per donor.

In the study's own analysis: ImmunoSEQ output held junction-only sequences without quality scores, so filtering differed. TCRdb's copy holds only in-frame clones and misses some; the assay was immunoSEQ multiplex PCR. That table supplies the V and J calls and clone size; D and trimming were determined from the DNA. This sample has a few million clones; roughly nine tenths occur once, and the top ten carry around 0.14%. Study observations and caveats: In a handful of donors, about 5% of naive CD4 clonotypes appeared in common. Generally, naive subsets came out with larger estimated richness than memory subsets.

Notes on this clone: The antigen remains unidentified.

The CDR3 is made up of 14 amino acids. Trimming took 3 bases from V and 5 from J, leaving 13 bases between them. Germline V gene data show CDR1 as SEHNR and CDR2 as FQNEAQ (reference sequence). This sequence originates from a man between 18 and 29 years old in good health. The chain has TRBV7-9 and TRBJ2-5; D is possibly TRBD1 (6 bases). Specimen: naive CD4+ T cells sorted from blood. Noted subset: CD45RA+ positively selected. The CDR3 is CASSLQGRAETQYF. CDR3 nucleotides: TGTGCCAGCAGCTTGCAGGGGCGGGCGGAGACCCAGTACTTC.